This entry lists 5 T cell receptor beta chains sequenced from one sample in a study of cytomegalovirus exposure and HLA in healthy donors. The PCR ran on 60 Vbeta and 13 Jbeta primers. The assay was immunoSEQ multiplex PCR, and TCRdb's table has in-frame clones only and misses some. The sample yields about 200,000 clones, 79% seen once. Sequenced: PBMCs. The receptor set was obtained from a girl aged 5-17 years in good health and CMV-seropositive.

The rearrangement joins TRBV7-9 to TRBJ1-2; perhaps TRBD1 as D (5 bases). Looked up from germline, CDR1 is SEHNR and CDR2 is FQNEAQ (reference sequence). The CDR3 totals 14 residues. V lost 1 base and J 4 bases, leaving 10 bases between the germline ends. For the CDR3, the DNA is TGTGCCAGCAGCTTAGTGCAGGGCCTCTATGGCTACACCTTC. Protein sequence: CASSLVQGLYGYTF. Variable domain in full (rest from reference TRBV7-9 and TRBJ1-2): DTGVSQNPRHKITKRGQNVTFRCDPISEHNRLYWYRQTLGQGPEFLTYFQNEAQLEKSRLLSDRFSAERPKGSFSTLEIQRTEQGDSAMYLCASSLVQGLYGYTFGSGTRLTVV.

The CDR3 reads CASGGELAGGWDEQFF. The CDR3 DNA reads as TGTGCCAGCGGTGGGGAACTAGCGGGGGGCTGGGATGAGCAGTTCTTC. The V and J genes are TRBV2 and TRBJ2-1, with TRBD2 matching over 12 bases. CDR3 length equals 16 residues. V was pared by 8 bases and J by 8 bases, with 13 bases of the junction left unmatched. Germline CDR1 reads SNHLY; CDR2 reads FYNNEI. Full variable domain (remainder filled in from reference TRBV2 and TRBJ2-1): EPEVTQTPSHQVTQMGQEVILRCVPISNHLYFYWYRQILGQKVEFLVSFYNNEISEKSEIFDDQFSVERPDGSNFTLKIRSTKLEDSAMYFCASGGELAGGWDEQFFGPGTRLTVL.

CDR3 bases: TGTGCCAGTAGACCGACAGGGAGCTATGGCTACACCTTC. It is translated as CASRPTGSYGYTF. The chain uses TRBV19 and TRBJ1-2, with 7 bases matching TRBD1. V gave up 6 bases and J gave up 4 bases; unmatched junction bases: 5. CDR1 is LNHDA, CDR2 SQIVND, per germline (reference sequence). The length of the CDR3 is 13 residues.

With respect to this clone: Compared with germline, one end of the junction differs, possibly owing to a read error. The V gene is TRBV7-9, the J gene TRBJ1-2, with 7 bases identical to TRBD1. The V gene's germline CDR1 is SEHNR and CDR2 FQNEAQ (reference sequence). This CDR3 region has 14 residues. The CDR3, as DNA: TGTTCCAGCAGCTTAGCCGGGACAGCCTATGGCTACACCTTC. Protein sequence: CSSSLAGTAYGYTF.

The rearrangement links TRBV4-1 to TRBJ2-7; TRBD2 might be the D (5 bases). V gave up 4 bases and J gave up 6 bases, with 13 bases separating them. The V gene's germline CDR1 is MGHRA and CDR2 YSYEKL. This CDR3 is built from 13 residues. This chain's CDR3 is CASSPGGRSEQYF. The DNA for the CDR3 is TGCGCCAGCAGCCCTGGAGGACGTTCCGAGCAGTACTTC.